This TCR beta chain came from a study of shared clonotypes between healthy human individuals. The study's findings and limits: Compared with clonotypes that all four donors shared, non-shared clonotypes had lower generation probabilities.

The germline V gene has CDR1 SEHNR and CDR2 FQNEAQ (reference sequence). V lost 5 bases, J lost 3 bases, and 13 bases lay in between. The CDR3 is made up of 14 amino acids. Worth noting for this clone: The antigen is unknown.

Roughly 200 ng DNA, tens of thousands of T cell genomes, went into each sorted-subset replicate PCR. Source study methods: Junction-only immunoSEQ sequences carried no quality scores, so filtering differed. Data came from immunoSEQ multiplex PCR; TCRdb stores just in-frame clones and leaves some out. The V and J calls and clone size were taken over from that table, and D and trimming were inferred from the DNA. The data show 2 million to 2.5 million clones, 93% seen once. The chain employs TRBV7-9 and TRBJ1-1; D is possibly TRBD1 (5 bases). Sequencing used naive CD4+ T cells from PBMCs. This sample's subset: CD45RA+ positively selected. This receptor was taken from a man aged 18 to 29 in good health. Some clones in this sample may be carry-over from other donors' samples. CDR3 protein: CASSLETGYTEAFF. CDR3 in DNA: TGTGCCAGCAGCCTAGAAACAGGATACACTGAAGCTTTCTTT.